The 3 T cell receptor beta chains reported below all come from one sample, sequenced in a study of cytomegalovirus exposure and HLA in healthy donors. Vbeta (60) and Jbeta (13) primers were used in the PCR. Sequencing was performed with immunoSEQ multiplex PCR; in TCRdb, only in-frame clones are kept and a portion is missing. Here the sample spans 100,000 to 150,000 clones, 80% being singletons. The sequenced material came from PBMCs. These receptors were obtained from a man aged 30-40 years in good health and CMV-seronegative.

DNA for the CDR3: TGCGCCAGCAGCCCCCGGGTTCTCTGGGATGAGCAGTTCTTC. It is translated as CASSPRVLWDEQFF. This chain connects TRBV4-3 to TRBJ2-1, with D uncertain. The CDR3 runs 14 residues. Germline assignment: CDR1 LGHNA and CDR2 YSLEER. The V end lost 4 bases, the J end lost 8 bases, and 15 bases lay between the germline ends.

Here the CDR3 reads CASSESGYNQPQHF. The CDR3 nucleotides read TGTGCCAGCAGTGAATCAGGGTACAATCAGCCCCAGCATTTT. The J gene is TRBJ1-5, the V gene TRBV6-1; weak D call: TRBD1 (5 bases). CDR1 MNHNS and CDR2 SASEGT come from the germline V gene. The CDR3 extends over 14 amino acids. Between the trimmed V and J ends, which lost 2 bases and 3 bases, there was a span of 8 bases.

This clone was found a few times. The chain carries TRBV28 and TRBJ1-5; TRBD1 matches at 7 bases. The CDR3 is 13 amino acids. CDR1 and CDR2 (germline): MDHEN, SYDVKM. V gave up 8 bases and J gave up 2 bases; unmatched junction bases: 3. The CDR3 is CASHRGGNQPQHF. CDR3 in DNA: TGTGCCAGCCACAGGGGCGGCAATCAGCCCCAGCATTTT.